These 14 T cell receptor beta chains came from one sample sequenced in a study of blood T cell repertoires in COVID-19. Here immunoSEQ multiplex PCR was the method, and the copy in TCRdb shows in-frame clones only, minus some. Of roughly 160,000 clones in the sample, 90% were seen once. Sequences were obtained from peripheral blood. These receptors originate from a middle-aged man with acute or convalescent COVID-19.

This clone showed up just once. This sequence joins TRBV9 and TRBJ2-1; 12 nucleotides match TRBD2. The CDR3 totals 18 residues. Trimming took 4 bases from V and 3 from J; bases not matched to a gene: 11. CDR1 is SGDLS and CDR2 is YYNGEE in the germline V gene. The CDR3 DNA follows: TGTGCCAGCAGCCCGCACAGGACTAGCGGGGCGATCTACAATGAGCAGTTCTTC. It translates to CASSPHRTSGAIYNEQFF.

This chain joins TRBV7-2 and TRBJ2-7, with 7 nucleotides matching TRBD2. Germline assignment: CDR1 SGHTA and CDR2 FQGNSA. The J segment lost 5 bases and the V segment lost 1 base, leaving 14 bases of the junction unmatched. CDR3 length: 17 amino acids. The DNA for the CDR3 is TGTGCCAGCAGCTTAGGGTTCTGGGCGGGAGTTGGGAACGAGCAGTACTTC. Its protein is CASSLGFWAGVGNEQYF.

The rearrangement uses TRBV7-2 and TRBJ2-5; D might be TRBD2 (6 bases). V was clipped by 5 bases and J by 3 bases, with 13 bases between them. The germline V gene encodes CDR1 SGHTA and CDR2 FQGNSA. The CDR3 contains 14 residues. The CDR3 region is CASSQKGGEETQYF. CDR3 DNA sequence: TGTGCCAGCAGCCAAAAGGGCGGGGAAGAGACCCAGTACTTC. The full variable domain, its missing parts supplied by reference TRBV7-2 and TRBJ2-5, is GAGVSQSPSNKVTEKGKDVELRCDPISGHTALYWYRQSLGQGLEFLIYFQGNSAPDKSGLPSDRFSAERTGGSVSTLTIQRTQQEDSAVYLCASSQKGGEETQYFGPGTRLLVL.

V usage is TRBV6-5 and J usage is TRBJ2-5; TRBD1 might be the D (5 bases). Germline V lookup: CDR1 MNHEY, CDR2 SVGAGI. This CDR3 is built from 15 residues. The V and J ends lost 5 bases and 4 bases respectively, with 17 bases between them. The CDR3 loop is CASSPLQVLVETQYF. CDR3 sequence (DNA): TGTGCCAGCAGTCCTCTACAGGTGCTCGTAGAGACCCAGTACTTC.

This clone was picked up one time. The chain carries TRBV9 and TRBJ2-1, with D hard to call. The germline CDR1 and CDR2 sequences are SGDLS and YYNGEE. The germline V and J ends were trimmed by 7 bases and 9 bases, with 11 bases remaining between them. The CDR3 consists of 11 residues. CDR3 loop: CASSNTVEQFF. In DNA, the CDR3 is TGTGCCAGCTCAAATACGGTTGAGCAGTTCTTC.

The rearrangement uses TRBV10-3 and TRBJ1-2; D may be TRBD1 (6 bases). This CDR3 comprises 14 residues. Trimming shortened V by 8 bases and J by 4 bases, and 17 bases separated the two germline ends. The germline CDR1 and CDR2 sequences are ENHRY and SYGVKD. As DNA, the CDR3 is TGTGCCATCGGACGAAACAGGGAAAGCTATGGCTACACCTTC. Its protein is CAIGRNRESYGYTF.

The chain joins TRBV18 to TRBJ2-6; 11 bases are shared with TRBD1. Germline lookup yields CDR1 KGHSH and CDR2 LQKENI. The CDR3 has 18 amino acids. V lost 5 bases, J lost 3 bases, and 9 bases stayed unmatched. CDR3 residues: CASSRGQGGWLGANVLTF. In DNA, the CDR3 is TGTGCCAGCTCAAGGGGACAGGGGGGCTGGCTTGGGGCCAACGTCCTGACTTTC.

The chain uses TRBV6-5 and TRBJ1-1, with a tentative D call TRBD1 (6 bases). The V gene's germline CDR1 is MNHEY and CDR2 SVGAGI. With 6 bases removed from V and 7 bases from J, the gap between germline ends came to 18 bases. The CDR3 length is 14 residues. DNA for the CDR3: TGTGCCAGCAGAGTAACGGGGGGCGCGGATGAAGCTTTCTTT. The encoded protein is CASRVTGGADEAFF.

This clone was found once. The V gene is TRBV19, the J gene TRBJ2-5, with D tentatively TRBD1 (6 bases). The ends were cut back, 7 bases at V and 5 bases at J, with 17 bases in the middle. Germline V gives CDR1 LNHDA, CDR2 SQIVND (reference sequence). The CDR3 length is 14 residues. The CDR3 sequence: CASIRRRGPETQYF. CDR3 nucleotide sequence: TGTGCCAGTATTCGTCGCAGGGGCCCCGAGACCCAGTACTTC.

This sequence joins TRBV19 and TRBJ1-1; D gene unclear. In germline, CDR1 is LNHDA, CDR2 SQIVND (reference sequence). Between the trimmed V and J ends, which lost 3 bases and 1 base, there was a span of 15 bases. The CDR3 loop spans 16 amino acids. This CDR3 is CASSIPRRGKNTEAFF. The CDR3 DNA sequence: TGTGCCAGTAGTATCCCACGACGGGGAAAGAACACTGAAGCTTTCTTT.

V is TRBV27 and J is TRBJ2-2, with 7 bases identical to TRBD1. The length of the CDR3 is 16 residues. Germline CDR1 is MNHEY and CDR2 is SMNVEV (reference sequence). J was trimmed by 4 bases and V by 6 bases; bases with no gene match: 11. The CDR3 coding sequence is TGTGCCAGCAGCCCCATCCGACAGGGCGGCACCGGGGAGCTGTTTTTT. As protein: CASSPIRQGGTGELFF.

This chain connects TRBV3-1 (or the pseudogene TRBV3-2) to TRBJ1-2; unclear D gene. Germline values: CDR1 LGHDT, CDR2 YNNKEL (reference sequence). The CDR3 has 16 residues. V dropped 0 bases and J dropped 1 base, with 12 bases sitting between them. CDR3 sequence reads: CASSQDHSANNYGYTF. Written as DNA, the CDR3 is TGTGCCAGCAGCCAAGATCACAGTGCAAATAACTATGGCTACACCTTC.

The chain links TRBV28 to TRBJ2-4; 7 positions match TRBD1. The CDR3 has 14 amino acids. Trimming removed 5 bases from V and 6 bases from J; junction bases left unmatched: 7. CDR1 MDHEN and CDR2 SYDVKM come from the germline V gene. CDR3 in amino acids: CASSDDRVGNIQYF. The DNA of the CDR3 is TGTGCCAGCAGTGACGACAGGGTGGGAAACATTCAGTACTTC. Drawing the rest from reference TRBV28 and TRBJ2-4, the complete variable domain is DVKVTQSSRYLVKRTGEKVFLECVQDMDHENMFWYRQDPGLGLRLIYFSYDVKMKEKGDIPEGYSVSREKKERFSLILESASTNQTSMYLCASSDDRVGNIQYFGAGTRLSVL.

The chain has TRBV6-5 and TRBJ1-2; D gene uncertain. This CDR3 has 14 amino acids. In germline, CDR1 is MNHEY, CDR2 SVGAGI. V lost 0 bases, J lost 10 bases, and 15 bases lay in between. The CDR3 sequence is CASSYSKIASVYTF. The CDR3 nucleotides are TGTGCCAGCAGTTACTCTAAAATAGCCTCCGTCTACACCTTC.